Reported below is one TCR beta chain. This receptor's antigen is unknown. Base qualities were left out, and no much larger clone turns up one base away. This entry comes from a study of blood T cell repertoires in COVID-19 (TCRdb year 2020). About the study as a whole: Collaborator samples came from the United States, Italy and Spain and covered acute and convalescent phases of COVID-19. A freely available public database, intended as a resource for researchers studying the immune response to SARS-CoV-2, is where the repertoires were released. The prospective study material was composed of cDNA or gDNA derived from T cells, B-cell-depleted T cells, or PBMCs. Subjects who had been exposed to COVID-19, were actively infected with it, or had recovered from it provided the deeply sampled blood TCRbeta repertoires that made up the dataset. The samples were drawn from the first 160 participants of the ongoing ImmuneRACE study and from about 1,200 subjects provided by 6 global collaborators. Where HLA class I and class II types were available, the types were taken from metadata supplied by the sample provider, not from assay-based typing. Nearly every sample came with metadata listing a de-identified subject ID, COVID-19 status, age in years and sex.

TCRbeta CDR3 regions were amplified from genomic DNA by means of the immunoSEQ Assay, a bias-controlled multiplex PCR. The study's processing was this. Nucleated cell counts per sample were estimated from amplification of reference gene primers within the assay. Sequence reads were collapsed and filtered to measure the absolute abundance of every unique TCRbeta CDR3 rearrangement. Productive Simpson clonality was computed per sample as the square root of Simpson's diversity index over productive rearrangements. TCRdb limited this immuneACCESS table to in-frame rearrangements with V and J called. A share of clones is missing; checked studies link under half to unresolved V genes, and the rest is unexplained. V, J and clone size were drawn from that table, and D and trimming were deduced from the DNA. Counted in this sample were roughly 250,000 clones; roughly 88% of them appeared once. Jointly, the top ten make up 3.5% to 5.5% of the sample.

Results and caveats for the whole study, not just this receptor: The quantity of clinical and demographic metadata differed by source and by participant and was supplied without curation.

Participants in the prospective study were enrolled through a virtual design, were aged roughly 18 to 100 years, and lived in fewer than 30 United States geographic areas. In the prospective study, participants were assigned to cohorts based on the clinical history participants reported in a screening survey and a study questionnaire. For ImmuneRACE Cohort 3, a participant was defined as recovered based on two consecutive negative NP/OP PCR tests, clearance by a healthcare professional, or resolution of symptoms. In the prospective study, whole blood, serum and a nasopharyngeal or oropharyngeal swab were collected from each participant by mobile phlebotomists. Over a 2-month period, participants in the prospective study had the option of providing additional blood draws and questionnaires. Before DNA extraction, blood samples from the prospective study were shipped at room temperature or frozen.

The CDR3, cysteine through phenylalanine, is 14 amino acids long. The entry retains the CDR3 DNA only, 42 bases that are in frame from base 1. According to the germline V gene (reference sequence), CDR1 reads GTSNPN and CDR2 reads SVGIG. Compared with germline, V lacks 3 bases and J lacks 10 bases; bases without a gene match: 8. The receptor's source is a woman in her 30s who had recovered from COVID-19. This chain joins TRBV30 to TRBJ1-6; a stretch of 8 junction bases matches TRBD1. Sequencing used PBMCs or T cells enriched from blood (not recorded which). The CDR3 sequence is CAWSPQDRESPLHF. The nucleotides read TGTGCCTGGAGCCCGCAGGACAGGGAATCACCCCTCCACTTT.